This T cell receptor beta chain stems from a study of blood T cell repertoires in COVID-19. Whole-study context: Samples representing acute and convalescent COVID-19 were sourced from the United States, Italy and Spain.

The CDR3 is made up of 15 amino acids. Trimming stripped 8 bases from V and 0 bases from J, with 14 bases between. CDR1 and CDR2 from the germline V gene are SGHTA and FQGNSA. Clones were sequenced by immunoSEQ multiplex PCR, and TCRdb holds only the in-frame ones, with some missing. The top ten hold approximately 3.1% of the sample, which has approximately 350,000 clones, around 83% seen once. The TCR comes from a young man with active or convalescent COVID-19. Sequenced material: peripheral blood. This chain links TRBV7-2 with TRBJ1-3; a weak D match, TRBD1 (5 bases). CDR3: CASETGGISGNTIYF. DNA of the CDR3: TGTGCCAGCGAAACCGGGGGAATCTCTGGAAACACCATATATTTT.